This T cell receptor beta chain was recorded in a study of CD8 T cells in Susac syndrome (dated by TCRdb to between 2018 and 2021). For the wider study: Repertoire sequencing was used to test whether CD8+ T cell activation and differentiation in Susac syndrome was antigen driven.

Peripheral blood CD8+ and CD4+ T cells from healthy donors, Susac syndrome patients and multiple sclerosis patients were profiled using high-throughput TCR beta sequencing. Healthy donors were age- and sex-matched controls. Bulk CD8+ and CD4+ T cells were purified by magnetic negative isolation, whereas CD8+ TEMRA cells were enriched by FACS. Blood was collected in EDTA tubes and processed within 24 hours, with PBMCs isolated through density gradient centrifugation. PBMCs intended for TCR sequencing were frozen in liquid nitrogen and were later thawed in a 37 degrees C water bath. The sorted or isolated CD4+, CD8+ and CD8+ TEMRA cells had a purity of 90% or higher. What the work shows at the level of the full study, not this receptor alone: The TCR sequencing and HLA analysis was acknowledged to have included a relatively small number of individuals.

On this clonotype: Its antigen remains unidentified. Base qualities are not at hand, and no much larger clone is one base apart.

Counted from cysteine to phenylalanine, this CDR3 has 13 amino acids. Only the CDR3 region is kept as DNA, spanning 39 bases read in frame from base 1. V loses 1 base of germline sequence and J loses 11 bases, and the interval between the two ends is 14 bases. From a lookup of the germline V gene, CDR1 and CDR2 are MDHEN and SYDVKM. RNA was extracted using the RNeasy kit, and about 0.5 to 1 microgram was reverse transcribed with random hexamers. The immunoSEQ multiplex PCR assay, which covers 54 Vbeta and 13 Jbeta segments, was used to amplify TCR beta CDR3 regions. PCR amplification bias was corrected by using a synthetic template baseline for primer optimization and computational correction. The study's processing was this. Reads were annotated to V, D and J genes per IMGT and analyzed with immunoSEQ Analyzer, keeping only productive sequences. Clonality was calculated as one minus the Shannon entropy normalized by log2 of the number of productive unique sequences. For each patient and control, public and private clones were evaluated among the 100 most prevalent clones. A clone was defined as Susac-specific if it was absent from the healthy and MS cohorts, from 950 to 1,300 published viral clones and from other ImmuneACCESS disease sequences. TCRdb itself trimmed the public reads at Q25 with fastp, ran MiXCR and retained productive beta chains. Identical CDR3 proteins give one entry, which carries the most common genes and DNA. TCRdb, not the authors, supplied the V and J calls. The sample table holds over 95,000 distinct CDR3 sequences, of which about 90% were seen once. The ten top clones hold 0.13% to 0.15% of the sample.

The sample taken for sequencing was CD4+ T cells from PBMCs. The chain joins TRBV28 to TRBJ1-1; there is no confident call for the D gene. This TCR was recovered from a human donor in good health. DNA sequence: TGTGCCAGCAGTTTATATGAGAGAAGGCGGGCTTTCTTT. The translation is CASSLYERRRAFF.